This T cell receptor (beta chain) is drawn from a study of T cell responses to AZD1222 COVID-19 vaccine. Sequenced by immunoSEQ multiplex PCR; TCRdb stores in-frame clones only, minus some. The table has over 85,000 clones, less than 95% seen once; the top ten hold 2.5% to 3%. The sample holds one count of this clone. The target antigen is unknown. Second-dose schedules of about 4 or about 12 weeks were combined. Study outcomes and limitations: Clonal diversity was possibly underestimated; the donors were predominantly white British and more often female.

The sequencing here drew on peripheral blood, taken 28 days after the second AZD1222 dose. The TCR originated in an adult who received the AZD1222 COVID-19 vaccine.

For the CDR3, the DNA is TGCGCCAGCAGCTTAAACGCTGACAGGGGCGGTGAGCAGTTCTTC. Translation gives CASSLNADRGGEQFF. The chain recombines TRBV5-1 with TRBJ2-1, with 8 nucleotides matching TRBD1. The CDR3 extends over 15 amino acids. V trimming: 2 bases; J trimming: 9 bases; junction bases outside the gene matches: 10. Germline CDR1 SGHRS, CDR2 YFSETQ.